A single TCR beta chain is shown here with its context. In the study's own analysis: Quantification of nucleated cells was approximated via reference gene primer amplification. TCRdb's table, derived via immunoSEQ multiplex PCR, lists solely in-frame clones and lacks some. The D gene and trimming were derived from the DNA, and the V and J assignments and clone size from that table. The sample holds 250,000 to 300,000 clones, around 84% seen once. This sample is drawn from a study of blood T cell repertoires in COVID-19. The overall study: PBMCs, B-cell-depleted T cells, or T cells were the source of the cDNA or gDNA that made up the material.

The CDR3 is made up of 17 amino acids. V shed 0 bases, J shed 7 bases, and the junction held 8 bases outside the gene matches. The germline CDR1 and CDR2 sequences are LGHNA and YNFKEQ. The V gene is TRBV4-2, the J gene TRBJ2-2; 10 bases line up with TRBD1. This clonotype was sampled from a man aged 40-49 years who had been exposed to COVID-19. Sequencing input: PBMCs or T cells enriched from blood (not recorded which). The CDR3 nucleotides are TGTGCCAGCAGCCAAGATCGAGTGGACAGGGGGAACGGGGAGCTGTTTTTT. Translation gives CASSQDRVDRGNGELFF.